Below, one T cell receptor (beta chain) is given with its context. A much larger clone sits a single nucleotide away, making a read error possible. The investigators amplified TCR beta CDR3 regions from RNA transcripts. First-round RT-PCR of the TCR CDR3 relied on the HTBI primer set. Using its own MiXCR run on the multiplex PCR reads, TCRdb lists one record per CDR3 protein. The sample lists hundreds of thousands of distinct CDR3 sequences, 14% occurring once. This CDR3 spans 12 amino acids. From germline, CDR1 is SGHDN and CDR2 FVKESK. The V and J ends lost 0 bases and 7 bases respectively, with 5 bases between them. The data belong to a study of T cells in Graves' hyperthyroidism and ophthalmopathy. The study left out patients who had uncontrolled infection, other autoimmune disease, pregnancy or lactation. Clinical symptoms, serum thyroxine, TRAb, thyroid ultrasound and orbital computed tomography informed diagnoses.

The sequence was obtained from a woman between 50 and 59 years old with Graves' ophthalmopathy. This rearrangement joins TRBV14 to TRBJ2-3; maybe TRBD2 (5 bases). Sequenced input: blood. Written as DNA, the CDR3 is TGTGCCAGCAGCCAAGACGGGAATACGCAGTATTTT. Its translation: CASSQDGNTQYF.